The clone carrying this TCR beta chain is a singleton in its sample. Assay used: immunoSEQ multiplex PCR; TCRdb lists only in-frame clones, some missing. The sample has 75,000 to 100,000 clones, about 95% seen once. These data originate in a study of technical replicates of blood from a handful of donors. Germline V CDR1 and CDR2: MNHEY, SMNVEV (reference sequence). Trimming left V 5 bases short and J 7 bases short, with 18 bases between. The CDR3 spans 15 residues. The specimen sequenced was T cells isolated from PBMCs. V usage is TRBV27 and J usage is TRBJ2-1, with a tentative D call TRBD2 (5 bases). The receptor was isolated from a human donor in good health. The CDR3 DNA reads as TGTGCCAGCAGTCCGGACTTCGCGGAACTTAATGAGCAGTTCTTC. This sequence encodes CASSPDFAELNEQFF.